A single sample is the source of the 12 T cell receptor beta chains below, sequenced in a study of blood T cell repertoires in COVID-19. Some clones are missing from TCRdb's copy, which holds only in-frame ones; the method was immunoSEQ multiplex PCR. Of about 99,000 clones listed, around 90% were seen once; the top ten hold approximately 5.1%. The sample was peripheral blood. These receptors originate from a human donor in a cohort sampled during active COVID-19.

V and J are TRBV20-1 and TRBJ2-3; D is unresolved. There are 10 residues in the CDR3. CDR1 is DFQATT, CDR2 SNEGSKA, per germline (reference sequence). V gave up 8 bases and J gave up 0 bases, with 3 bases separating them. The CDR3 here is CSYSTDTQYF. CDR3 DNA sequence: TGCAGTTATAGCACAGATACGCAGTATTTT.

The CDR3 is CATSQVVSNQPQHF. The CDR3 bases are TGTGCCACCAGCCAGGTTGTGAGCAATCAGCCCCAGCATTTT. V usage is TRBV15 and J usage is TRBJ1-5, with D unclear. V lost 5 bases and J lost 1, with 9 bases in between. Germline loops: CDR1 LNHNV, CDR2 YYDKDF (reference sequence). This CDR3 spans 14 amino acids.

The V call is TRBV11-3, the J call TRBJ2-1; 15 nucleotides agree with TRBD2. Losses at the gene ends were 5 bases for V and 9 bases for J; bases not matched to a gene: 8. Germline-derived CDR1 and CDR2 are SGHNT and YENEEA. This CDR3 comprises 16 residues. The CDR3 protein is CASSLGLAGGPGEQFF. The DNA for the CDR3 is TGTGCCAGCAGCCTCGGACTAGCGGGGGGGCCCGGTGAGCAGTTCTTC.

The rearrangement uses TRBV5-5 and TRBJ2-7; 10 bases line up with TRBD1. The ends lost 6 bases at V and 0 bases at J; junction bases unmatched: 6. The length of the CDR3 is 15 residues. Germline-derived CDR1 and CDR2 are SGHKS and YYEKEE (reference sequence). The chain's CDR3 is CASKTGQGSSYEQYF. CDR3 nucleotide sequence: TGTGCCAGCAAAACGGGACAGGGGAGCTCCTACGAGCAGTACTTC.

The chain joins TRBV2 to TRBJ2-1, with 8 bases identical to TRBD2. The CDR3 runs 13 residues. Trimming at V came to 11 bases and at J to 4 bases, leaving 7 bases not matched to a gene. Germline V gene data show CDR1 as SNHLY and CDR2 as FYNNEI. The CDR3 bases are TGTGCCCTTAGCACTAGCGGTTACAATGAGCAGTTCTTC. The encoded protein is CALSTSGYNEQFF.

This clone was found once. The J gene is TRBJ1-1, the V gene TRBV19; D might be TRBD1 (6 bases). Trimming removed 7 bases at V and 1 base at J, with 13 bases between. The CDR3 is 14 residues long. Germline CDR1 and CDR2: LNHDA and SQIVND (reference sequence). CDR3 sequence: CASTPDRWNTEAFF. CDR3 sequence (DNA): TGTGCCAGTACCCCGGACAGATGGAACACTGAAGCTTTCTTT.

The V and J genes are TRBV6-1 and TRBJ2-5; TRBD1 is a possible D gene (6 bases). CDR1 is MNHNS, CDR2 SASEGT, per germline. V lost 3 bases to trimming and J lost 1 base, with 12 bases between them. The CDR3 is made up of 15 amino acids. In nucleotides, the CDR3 is TGTGCCAGCAGTGAGCAACAGGGACCCCAAGAGACCCAGTACTTC. This gives the protein CASSEQQGPQETQYF.

The chain links TRBV11-2 to TRBJ1-1; possibly TRBD1 for D (5 bases). The germline CDR1 and CDR2 sequences are SGHAT and FQNNGV. Trimming stripped 5 bases from V and 2 bases from J, with 18 bases between. The CDR3 length is 16 residues. CDR3 protein: CASSPKGAGGNTEAFF. DNA of the CDR3: TGTGCCAGCAGCCCGAAAGGGGCCGGGGGAAACACTGAAGCTTTCTTT.

The chain is built from TRBV27 and TRBJ2-1, with TRBD1 matching over 7 bases. CDR1 and CDR2 from the germline V gene are MNHEY and SMNVEV (reference sequence). CDR3 length: 15 amino acids. The ends lost 5 bases at V and 6 bases at J; junction bases unmatched: 10. CDR3 DNA sequence: TGTGCCAGCAGTGGCGCCGGGACAGCAGGCAATGAGCAGTTCTTC. Amino acid sequence: CASSGAGTAGNEQFF.

V is TRBV5-6 and J is TRBJ2-7; TRBD2 agrees at 9 bases. Germline V CDR1 and CDR2: SGHDT, YYEEEE. The CDR3 contains 13 residues. V trimming: 5 bases; J trimming: 0 bases; junction bases outside the gene matches: 0. CDR3 protein: CASRTSGSYEQYF. The DNA of the CDR3 is TGTGCCAGCAGGACTAGCGGCTCCTACGAGCAGTACTTC.

The CDR3: CASSTNPTGNGYTF. For the CDR3, the DNA is TGTGCCAGCAGTACTAACCCCACAGGGAATGGCTACACCTTC. The genes are TRBV27 and TRBJ1-2, with D perhaps TRBD1 (6 bases). Germline loops: CDR1 MNHEY, CDR2 SMNVEV (reference sequence). Trimming left V 5 bases short and J 6 bases short, with 16 bases between. The CDR3 length is 14 residues.

The chain's CDR3 is CASSPTHRLGETQYF. CDR3 nucleotide sequence: TGTGCCAGCAGCCCGACCCACCGACTAGGAGAGACCCAGTACTTC. The V gene is TRBV5-8, the J gene TRBJ2-5; tentatively, D is TRBD2 (6 bases). This CDR3 has 15 amino acids. Trimming took off 4 bases at V and 4 bases at J, with 17 bases between the two ends. CDR1 SGHTS and CDR2 YDEGEE come from the germline V gene.